This T cell receptor (beta chain) was sequenced in a study of T cell repertoires in cytomegalovirus infection. Study summary: Indications came from public TCR beta signatures; they pointed to CMV infection and to a matching HLA type. Overall study findings and caveats: Totalled public TCR beta family frequency picked out people who carried CMV plus the relevant HLA. In two of eight donors, the top clonotype was HLA-C-restricted CMV-specific.

V lost 1 base to trimming and J lost 7 bases, with 11 bases between them. The CDR3 has 13 residues. CDR1 and CDR2 from the germline V gene are SGHKS and YYEKEE (reference sequence). TCRdb passed the reads through MiXCR, listing each CDR3 protein once. The table shows around 540,000 distinct CDR3 sequences, with around 30% occurring only once. Worth noting for this clonotype: Antigen unknown.

This clonotype was sampled from a human donor in good health (CMV status not recorded). Some clones in this sample may be carry-over from other donors' samples. Sample: cultured PBMCs, taken from culture after CMV antigen stimulation. The chain uses TRBV5-5 and TRBJ1-2; D gene uncertain. CDR3 residues: CASSLWQLAGYTF. The CDR3 DNA is TGTGCCAGCAGCTTGTGGCAGCTGGCTGGCTACACCTTC.